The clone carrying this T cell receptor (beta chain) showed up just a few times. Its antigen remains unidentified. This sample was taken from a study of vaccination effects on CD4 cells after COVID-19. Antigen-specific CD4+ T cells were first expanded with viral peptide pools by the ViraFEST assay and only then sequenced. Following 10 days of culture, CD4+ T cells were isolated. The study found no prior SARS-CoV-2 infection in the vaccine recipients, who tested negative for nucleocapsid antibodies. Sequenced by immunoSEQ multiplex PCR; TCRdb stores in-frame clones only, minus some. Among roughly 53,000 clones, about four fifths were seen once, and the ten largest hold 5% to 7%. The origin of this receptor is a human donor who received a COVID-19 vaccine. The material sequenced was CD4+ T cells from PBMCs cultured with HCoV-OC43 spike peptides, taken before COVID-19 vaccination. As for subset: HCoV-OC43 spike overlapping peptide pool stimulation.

As DNA, the CDR3 is TGTGCCAGCTCACCGTACGACAGGGTTAATGGCTACACCTTC. It encodes CASSPYDRVNGYTF. The chain joins TRBV18 to TRBJ1-2; 7 positions agree with TRBD1. Germline V gene data show CDR1 as KGHSH and CDR2 as LQKENI. Trimming cost V 3 bases and J 6 bases; bases outside gene matches: 7. The CDR3 spans 14 residues.